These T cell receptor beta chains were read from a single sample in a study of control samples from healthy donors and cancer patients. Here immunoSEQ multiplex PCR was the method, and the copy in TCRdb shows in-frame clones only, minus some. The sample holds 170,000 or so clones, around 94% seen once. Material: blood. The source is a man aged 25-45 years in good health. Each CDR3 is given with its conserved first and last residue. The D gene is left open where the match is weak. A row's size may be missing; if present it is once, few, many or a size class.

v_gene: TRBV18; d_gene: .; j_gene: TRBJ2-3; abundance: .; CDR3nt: TGTGCCAGCTCACTAGGTCGCGAAGATACGCAGTATTTT; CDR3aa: CASSLGREDTQYF
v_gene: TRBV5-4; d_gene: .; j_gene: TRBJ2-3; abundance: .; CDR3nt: TGTGCCAGCAGCTTGGCCAGTGGCACAGATACGCAGTATTTT; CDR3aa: CASSLASGTDTQYF
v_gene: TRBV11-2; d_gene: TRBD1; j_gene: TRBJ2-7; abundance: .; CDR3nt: TGTGCCAGCAGCTCACAGGGGTACGAGCAGTACTTC; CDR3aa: CASSSQGYEQYF
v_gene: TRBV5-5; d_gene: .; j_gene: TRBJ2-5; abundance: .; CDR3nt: TGTGCCAGCAGCCCACCGGGTGTAGAGACCCAGTACTTC; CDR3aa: CASSPPGVETQYF
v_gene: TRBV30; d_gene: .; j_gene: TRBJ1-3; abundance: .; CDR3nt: TGTGCCTGGAGTCGGGGGACCCCATCAGGGAACACCATATATTTT; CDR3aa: CAWSRGTPSGNTIYF
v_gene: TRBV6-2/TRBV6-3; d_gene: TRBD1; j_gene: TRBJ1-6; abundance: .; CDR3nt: TGTGCCAGCAGTTACTCGATCAGGGGGCCCGGTTCACCCCTCCACTTT; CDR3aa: CASSYSIRGPGSPLHF
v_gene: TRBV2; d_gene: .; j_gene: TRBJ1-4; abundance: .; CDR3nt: TGTGCCAGCGAATGGGGTGAAAAACTGTTTTTT; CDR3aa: CASEWGEKLFF
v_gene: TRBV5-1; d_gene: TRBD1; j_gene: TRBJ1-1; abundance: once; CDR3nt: TGCGCCAGCAGCCTGGACAGGGAAGCTTTCTTT; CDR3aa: CASSLDREAFF
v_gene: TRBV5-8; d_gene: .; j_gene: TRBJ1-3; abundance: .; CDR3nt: TGTGCCAGCAGCTTGGACCCCTCTGGAAACACCATATATTTT; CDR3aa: CASSLDPSGNTIYF
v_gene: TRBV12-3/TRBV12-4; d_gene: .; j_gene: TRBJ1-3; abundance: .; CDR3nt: TGTGCCAGCAGGGAGTATGCTGGAAACACCATATATTTT; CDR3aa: CASREYAGNTIYF
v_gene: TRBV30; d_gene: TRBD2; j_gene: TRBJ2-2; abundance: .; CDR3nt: TGTGCCTGGAGTGTACTAGCGGGGGGGGCCGGGGAGCTGTTTTTT; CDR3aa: CAWSVLAGGAGELFF
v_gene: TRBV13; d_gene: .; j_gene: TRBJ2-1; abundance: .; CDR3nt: TGTGCCAGCAGCCTCCCGCGAGGACGCAATGAGCAGTTCTTC; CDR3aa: CASSLPRGRNEQFF
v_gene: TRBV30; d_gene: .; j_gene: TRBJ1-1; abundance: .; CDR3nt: TGTGCCTGGAGCCCCGACAGTGTGAACACTGAAGCTTTCTTT; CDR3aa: CAWSPDSVNTEAFF
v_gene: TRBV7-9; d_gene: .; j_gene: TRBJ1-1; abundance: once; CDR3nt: TGTGCCAGCAGCTTAGGCAGGGCTGGGACTGAAGCTTTCTTT; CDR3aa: CASSLGRAGTEAFF
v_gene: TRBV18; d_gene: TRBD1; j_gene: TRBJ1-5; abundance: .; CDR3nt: TGTGCCAGCTCAGCGGGGACAGGGGGTTGGACCCAGCATTTT; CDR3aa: CASSAGTGGWTQHF
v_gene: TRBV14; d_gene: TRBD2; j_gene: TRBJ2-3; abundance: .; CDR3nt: TGTGCCAGCAGCCAAAACGAGCGGGGGAACACAGATACGCAGTATTTT; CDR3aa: CASSQNERGNTDTQYF
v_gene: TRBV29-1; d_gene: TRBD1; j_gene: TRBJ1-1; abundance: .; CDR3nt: TGCAGCGTTGGCGTCAGGGGGCCGGGGGGCACTGAAGCTTTCTTT; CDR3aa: CSVGVRGPGGTEAFF
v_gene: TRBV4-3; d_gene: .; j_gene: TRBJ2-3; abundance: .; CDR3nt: TGCGCCAGCAGCCAAGATCGCAGGGGGGCAGATACGCAGTATTTT; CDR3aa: CASSQDRRGADTQYF
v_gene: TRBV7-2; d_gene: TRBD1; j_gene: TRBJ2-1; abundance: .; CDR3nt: TGTGCCAGCAGCTCCACAGGGGACTCCTACAATGAGCAGTTCTTC; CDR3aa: CASSSTGDSYNEQFF
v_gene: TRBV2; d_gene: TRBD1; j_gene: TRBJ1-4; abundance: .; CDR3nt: TGTGCCAGCAAGTTCAACCGGGACAGGGCTGTTACTAATGAAAAACTGTTTTTT; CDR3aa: CASKFNRDRAVTNEKLFF
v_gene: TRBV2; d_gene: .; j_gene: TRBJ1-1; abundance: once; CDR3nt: TGTGCCAGCAGTGCTAGGTTAGGGAACACTGAAGCTTTCTTT; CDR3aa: CASSARLGNTEAFF
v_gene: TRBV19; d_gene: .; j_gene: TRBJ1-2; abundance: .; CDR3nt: TGTGCCAGTAGTACGGACCTTAGTGGGGGCTACACCTTC; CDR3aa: CASSTDLSGGYTF
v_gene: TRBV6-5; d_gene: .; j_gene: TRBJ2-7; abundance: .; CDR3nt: TGTGCCAGCAGTCTCCGTGGAGGGGTCTACGAGCAGTACTTC; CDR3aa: CASSLRGGVYEQYF
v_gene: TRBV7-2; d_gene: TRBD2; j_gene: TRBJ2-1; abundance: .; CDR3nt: TGTGCCAGCAGCTTAGTAGCGGGGGGGCCATCCTACAATGAGCAGTTCTTC; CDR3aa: CASSLVAGGPSYNEQFF
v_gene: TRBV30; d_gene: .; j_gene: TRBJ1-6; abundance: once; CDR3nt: TGTGCCTGGAGGAGTCAGGGAGGGAATTCACCCCTCCACTTT; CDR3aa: CAWRSQGGNSPLHF
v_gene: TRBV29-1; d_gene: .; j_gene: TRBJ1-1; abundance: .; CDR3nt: TGCAGCGTTGAAGAGGGGCTAGGGATGAACACTGAAGCTTTCTTT; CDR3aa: CSVEEGLGMNTEAFF
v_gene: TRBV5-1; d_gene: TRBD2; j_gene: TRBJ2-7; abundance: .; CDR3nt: TGCGCCAGATCGGGACTAGCAGGGGGATACGAGCAGTACTTC; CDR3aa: CARSGLAGGYEQYF
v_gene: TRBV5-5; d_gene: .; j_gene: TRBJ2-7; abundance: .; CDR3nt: TGTGCCAGCAGCGGGGATTGGGGTACCTACGAGCAGTACTTC; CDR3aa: CASSGDWGTYEQYF